The source of this T cell receptor (beta chain) is a study of CD8 T cells in Susac syndrome. Findings and caveats of the study: An acknowledgment was made by the study that its TCR sequencing and HLA analysis involved relatively few individuals.

Remarks on this clonotype: The target antigen is unknown.

RNA totalling roughly 0.45 to 1 ug underwent reverse transcription with random hexamers. It was immunoSEQ multiplex PCR that amplified TCR beta CDR3 across 54 Vbeta and 13 Jbeta. TCRdb redid the calling of the immunoSEQ multiplex PCR reads with MiXCR, one entry per CDR3 protein. The sample carries about 210,000 distinct CDR3 sequences, 95% recorded once. TCR beta was sequenced from blood CD8+ and CD4+ T cells. It was negative isolation that provided the CD8+ and CD4+ T cells, whereas TEMRA cells were enriched by FACS. The clonotype originates from a human donor with multiple sclerosis. Sample: CD4+ T cells from PBMCs.

In nucleotides, the CDR3 is TGTGCCAGCAGCTATCCGGGACAGGGGATTTCAGATACGCAGTATTTT. Its protein is CASSYPGQGISDTQYF. The chain has TRBV5-4 and TRBJ2-3; 10 positions match TRBD1. Unmatched junction bases numbered 8, after V lost 3 bases and J lost 4 bases. The CDR3 is made up of 16 amino acids. Germline lookup yields CDR1 SGHNT and CDR2 YYREEE (reference sequence).